The subject of this entry is one T cell receptor (beta chain). The sample comes from a study of shared clonotypes between healthy human individuals. Naive CD8 isolation took CD45RO-negative cells positively selected for CCR7 and excluded terminally differentiated effector memory CD45RA+ cells. TCRdb keeps only in-frame clones here, not all; method: immunoSEQ multiplex PCR. This sample has about 2.1 million clones; around 93% occur once, and the top ten carry more than 1.5%. This clonotype was obtained from a man between 18 and 35 years old in good health. Some clones in this sample may be carry-over from other donors' samples. Sequencing input: naive CD8+ T cells from PBMCs.

CDR3 loop: CASSQVWQGAYEQYF. CDR3 in DNA: TGCGCCAGCAGCCAAGTCTGGCAGGGGGCGTACGAGCAGTACTTC. V is TRBV4-3 and J is TRBJ2-5, with 8 bases matching TRBD1. The DNA end is more similar to TRBJ2-7, so the J call may be wrong. The germline gives CDR1 LGHNA, CDR2 YSLEER. This CDR3 region has 15 residues.